Listed here is a single T cell receptor (beta chain). The CDR3 runs 12 residues. CDR1 SGHAT and CDR2 FQNNGV come from the germline V gene. This specimen belongs to a study of tumor-infiltrating lymphocytes in primary liver carcinoma. The template, approximately 500 ng total RNA, yielded TCR beta cDNA made with a constant-region primer. Slightly modified ARM-PCR, run as three nested multiplex PCR rounds, produced the TCR beta libraries. Two initial PCR rounds of ten to eleven cycles each paired TRBV1-TRBV30 forward primers with a C-beta reverse primer. TCRdb called the multiplex PCR reads again in MiXCR, with one record for every CDR3 protein. Altogether 200,000 or so distinct CDR3 sequences are present, approximately 64% being singletons, with the ten largest covering roughly 7%. Germline DNA was also extracted, while the blood RNA originated from unsorted whole blood.

V usage is TRBV11-2 and J usage is TRBJ2-5; D is unresolved. The TCR was taken from a woman aged 55-70 years with primary liver carcinoma and hepatitis B virus infection. The sequenced sample consisted of peripheral blood. Written as DNA, the CDR3 is TGTGCTGGCAGCTTAGTTGCAGAGACCCAGTACTTC. Residues: CAGSLVAETQYF.